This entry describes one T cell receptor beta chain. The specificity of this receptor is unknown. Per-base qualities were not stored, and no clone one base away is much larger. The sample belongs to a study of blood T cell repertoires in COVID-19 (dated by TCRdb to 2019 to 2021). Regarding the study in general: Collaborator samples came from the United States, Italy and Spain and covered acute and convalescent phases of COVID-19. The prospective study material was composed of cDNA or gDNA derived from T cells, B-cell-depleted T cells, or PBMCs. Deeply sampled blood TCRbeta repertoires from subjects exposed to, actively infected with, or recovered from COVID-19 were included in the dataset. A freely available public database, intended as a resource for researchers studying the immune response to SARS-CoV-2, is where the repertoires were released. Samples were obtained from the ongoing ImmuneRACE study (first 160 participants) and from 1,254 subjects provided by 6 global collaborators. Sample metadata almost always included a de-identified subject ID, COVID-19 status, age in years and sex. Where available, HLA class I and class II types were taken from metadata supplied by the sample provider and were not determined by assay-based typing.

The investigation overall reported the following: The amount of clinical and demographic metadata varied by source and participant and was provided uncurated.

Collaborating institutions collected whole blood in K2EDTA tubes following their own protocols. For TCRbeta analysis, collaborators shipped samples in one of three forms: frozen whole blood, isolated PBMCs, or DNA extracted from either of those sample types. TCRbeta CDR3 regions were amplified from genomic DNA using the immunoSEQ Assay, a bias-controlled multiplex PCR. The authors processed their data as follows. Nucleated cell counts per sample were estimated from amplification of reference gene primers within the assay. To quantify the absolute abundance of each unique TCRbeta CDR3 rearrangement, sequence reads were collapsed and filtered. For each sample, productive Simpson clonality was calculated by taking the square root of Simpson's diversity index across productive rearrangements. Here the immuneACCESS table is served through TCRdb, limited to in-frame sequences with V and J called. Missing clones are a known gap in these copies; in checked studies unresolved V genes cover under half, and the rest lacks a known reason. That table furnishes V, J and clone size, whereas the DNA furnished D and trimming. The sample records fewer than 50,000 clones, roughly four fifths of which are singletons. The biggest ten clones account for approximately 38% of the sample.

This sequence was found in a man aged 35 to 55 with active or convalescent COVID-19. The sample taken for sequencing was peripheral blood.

The DNA sequence is TGTGCCAGTAGTCTAGTGGGCTACAGCTCTGGAAACACCATATATTTT. The resulting protein is CASSLVGYSSGNTIYF. The rearrangement joined TRBV19 to TRBJ1-3; no D gene call is confident. Sequences LNHDA (CDR1) and SQIVND (CDR2) are obtained from the germline V gene (reference sequence). The CDR3 covers 16 residues, taking in both the cysteine and the phenylalanine. CDR3 DNA only is kept here, 48 bases in frame from base 1. V is reduced by 5 bases and J by 0 bases, leaving a spacing of 14 bases between them. Reference TRBV19 and TRBJ1-3 proteins supply the regions before and after the CDR3; the full variable domain is: DGGITQSPKYLFRKEGQNVTLSCEQNLNHDAMYWYRQDPGQGLRLIYYSQIVNDFQKGDIAEGYSVSREKKESFPLTVTSAQKNPTAFYLCASSLVGYSSGNTIYFGEGSWLTVV.